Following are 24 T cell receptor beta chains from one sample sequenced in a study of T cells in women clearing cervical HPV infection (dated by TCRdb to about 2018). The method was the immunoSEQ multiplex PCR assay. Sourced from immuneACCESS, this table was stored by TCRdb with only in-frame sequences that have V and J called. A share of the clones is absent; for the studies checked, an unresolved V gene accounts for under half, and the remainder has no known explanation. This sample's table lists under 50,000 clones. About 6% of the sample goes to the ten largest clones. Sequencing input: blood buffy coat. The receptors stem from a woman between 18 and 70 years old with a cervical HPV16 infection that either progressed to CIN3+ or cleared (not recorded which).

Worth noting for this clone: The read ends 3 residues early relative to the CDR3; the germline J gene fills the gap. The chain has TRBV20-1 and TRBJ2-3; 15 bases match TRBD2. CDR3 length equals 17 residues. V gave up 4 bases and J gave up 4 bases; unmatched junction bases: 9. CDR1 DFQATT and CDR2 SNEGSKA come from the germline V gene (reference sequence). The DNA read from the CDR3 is TGCAGTGCTAATACCGGGACTAGCGGGAGGAGGGCAGATACG. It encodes CSANTGTSGRRADT. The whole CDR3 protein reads CSANTGTSGRRADTQYF.

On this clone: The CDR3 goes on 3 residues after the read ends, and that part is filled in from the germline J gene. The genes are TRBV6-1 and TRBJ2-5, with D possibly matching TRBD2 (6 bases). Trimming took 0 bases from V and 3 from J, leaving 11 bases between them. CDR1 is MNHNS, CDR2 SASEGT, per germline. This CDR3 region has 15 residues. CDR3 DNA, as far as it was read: TGTGCCAGCAGTGAAGCGATCTCTAGCGAAGAGACC. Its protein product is CASSEAISSEET. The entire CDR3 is CASSEAISSEETQYF.

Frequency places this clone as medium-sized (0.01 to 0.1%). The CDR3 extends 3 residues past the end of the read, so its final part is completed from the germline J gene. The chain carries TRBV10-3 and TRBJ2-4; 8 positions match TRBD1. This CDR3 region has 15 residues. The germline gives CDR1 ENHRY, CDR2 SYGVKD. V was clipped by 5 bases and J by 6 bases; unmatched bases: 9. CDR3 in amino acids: CAISTTGQDRNIQYF. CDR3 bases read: TGTGCCATCAGTACTACGGGACAGGATCGAAACATT.

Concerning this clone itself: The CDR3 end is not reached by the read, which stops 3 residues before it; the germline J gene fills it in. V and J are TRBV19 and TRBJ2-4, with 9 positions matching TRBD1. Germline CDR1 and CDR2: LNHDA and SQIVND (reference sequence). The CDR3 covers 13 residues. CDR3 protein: CASRGQGTQPQYF. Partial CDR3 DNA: TGTGCCAGTAGGGGACAGGGCACTCAGCCT.

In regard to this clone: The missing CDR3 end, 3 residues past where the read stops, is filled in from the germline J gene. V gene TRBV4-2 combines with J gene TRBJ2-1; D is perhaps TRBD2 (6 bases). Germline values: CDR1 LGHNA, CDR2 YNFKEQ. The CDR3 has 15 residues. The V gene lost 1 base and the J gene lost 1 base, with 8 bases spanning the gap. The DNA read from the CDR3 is TGTGCCAGCAGCCAAGGGGGGACTTCCTACAATGAG. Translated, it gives CASSQGGTSYNE. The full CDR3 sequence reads CASSQGGTSYNEQFF.

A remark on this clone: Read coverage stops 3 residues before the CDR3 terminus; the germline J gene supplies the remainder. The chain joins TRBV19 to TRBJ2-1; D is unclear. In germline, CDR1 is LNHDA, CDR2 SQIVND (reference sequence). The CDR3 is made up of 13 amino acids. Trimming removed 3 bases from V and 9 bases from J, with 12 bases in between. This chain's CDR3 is CASSMSHPSEQFF. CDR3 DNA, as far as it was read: TGTGCCAGTAGTATGTCCCATCCCAGTGAG.

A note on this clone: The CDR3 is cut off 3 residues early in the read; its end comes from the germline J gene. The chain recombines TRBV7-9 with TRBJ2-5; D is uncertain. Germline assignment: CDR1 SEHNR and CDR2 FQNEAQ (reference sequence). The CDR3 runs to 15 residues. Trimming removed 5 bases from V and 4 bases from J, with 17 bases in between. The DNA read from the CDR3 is TGTGCCAGCAGCCCATCCACCGACCTAGGAGAGACC. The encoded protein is CASSPSTDLGET. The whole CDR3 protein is CASSPSTDLGETQYF.

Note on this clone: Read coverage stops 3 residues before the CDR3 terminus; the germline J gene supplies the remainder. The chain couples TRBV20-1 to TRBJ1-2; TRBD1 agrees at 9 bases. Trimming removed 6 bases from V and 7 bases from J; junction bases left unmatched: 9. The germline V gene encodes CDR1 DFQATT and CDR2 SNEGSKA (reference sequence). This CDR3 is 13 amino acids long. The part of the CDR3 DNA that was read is TGCAGTGCCCGTGCCGGGACAGGGTTTGGC. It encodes CSARAGTGFG. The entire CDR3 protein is CSARAGTGFGYTF.

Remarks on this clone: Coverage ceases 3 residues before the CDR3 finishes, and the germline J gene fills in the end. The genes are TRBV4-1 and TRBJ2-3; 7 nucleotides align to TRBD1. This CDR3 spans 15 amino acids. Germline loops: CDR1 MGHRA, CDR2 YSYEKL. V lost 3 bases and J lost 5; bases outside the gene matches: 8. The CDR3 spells CASSQPTGREDTQYF. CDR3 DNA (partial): TGCGCCAGCAGCCAGCCGACAGGGCGAGAAGATACG.

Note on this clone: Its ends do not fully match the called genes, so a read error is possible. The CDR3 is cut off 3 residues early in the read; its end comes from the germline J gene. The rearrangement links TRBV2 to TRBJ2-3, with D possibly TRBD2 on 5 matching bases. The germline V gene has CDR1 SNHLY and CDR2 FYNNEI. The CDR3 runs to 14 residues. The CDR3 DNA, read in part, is TGTGCCAGCAATGAAAACGGGGAAGATCAGCCG. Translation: CASNENGEDQP. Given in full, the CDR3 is CASNENGEDQPQYF.

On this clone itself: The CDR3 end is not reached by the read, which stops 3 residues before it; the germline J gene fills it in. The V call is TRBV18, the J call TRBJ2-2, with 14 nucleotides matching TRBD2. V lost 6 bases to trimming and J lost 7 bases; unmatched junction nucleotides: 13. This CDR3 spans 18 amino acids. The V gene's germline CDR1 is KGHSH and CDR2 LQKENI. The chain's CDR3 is CASSRGTSGSPENGELFF. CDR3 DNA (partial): TGTGCCAGCTCCCGAGGGACTAGCGGGAGCCCCGAAAACGGGGAG.

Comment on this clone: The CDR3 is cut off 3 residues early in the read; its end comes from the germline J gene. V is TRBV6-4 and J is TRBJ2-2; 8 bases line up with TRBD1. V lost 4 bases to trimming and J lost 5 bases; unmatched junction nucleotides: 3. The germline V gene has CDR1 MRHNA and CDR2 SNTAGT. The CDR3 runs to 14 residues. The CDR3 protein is CASSARQGTGELFF. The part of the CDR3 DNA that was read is TGTGCCAGCAGTGCCCGACAGGGGACCGGGGAG.

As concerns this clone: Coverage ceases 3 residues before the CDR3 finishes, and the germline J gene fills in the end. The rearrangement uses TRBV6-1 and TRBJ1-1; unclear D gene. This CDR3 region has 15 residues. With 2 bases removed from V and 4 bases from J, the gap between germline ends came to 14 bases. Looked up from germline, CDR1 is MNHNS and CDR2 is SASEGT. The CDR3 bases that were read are TGTGCCAGCAGTGAATCGGCAGGAATAGGCACTGAA. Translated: CASSESAGIGTE. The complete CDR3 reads CASSESAGIGTEAFF.

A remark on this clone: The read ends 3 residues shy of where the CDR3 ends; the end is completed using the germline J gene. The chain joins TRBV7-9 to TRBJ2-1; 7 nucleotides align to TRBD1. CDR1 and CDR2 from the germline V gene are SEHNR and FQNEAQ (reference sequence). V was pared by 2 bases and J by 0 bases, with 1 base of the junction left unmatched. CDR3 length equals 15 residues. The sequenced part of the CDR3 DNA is TGTGCCAGCAGCTTAACAGGGGCCTCCTACAATGAG. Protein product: CASSLTGASYNE. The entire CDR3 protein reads CASSLTGASYNEQFF.

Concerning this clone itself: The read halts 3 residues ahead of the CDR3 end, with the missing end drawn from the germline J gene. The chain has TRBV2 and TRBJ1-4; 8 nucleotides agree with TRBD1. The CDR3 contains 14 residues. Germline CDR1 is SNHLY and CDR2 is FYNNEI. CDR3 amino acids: CASSEQGALSPLFF. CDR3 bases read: TGTGCCAGCAGTGAACAGGGGGCTCTGTCACCA.

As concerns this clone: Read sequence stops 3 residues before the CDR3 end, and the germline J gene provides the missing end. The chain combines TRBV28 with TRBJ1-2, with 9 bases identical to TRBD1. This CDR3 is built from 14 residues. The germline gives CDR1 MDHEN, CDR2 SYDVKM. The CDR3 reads CASSPGQGKSGYTF. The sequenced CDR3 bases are TGTGCCAGCAGTCCCGGACAGGGGAAGAGCGGC.

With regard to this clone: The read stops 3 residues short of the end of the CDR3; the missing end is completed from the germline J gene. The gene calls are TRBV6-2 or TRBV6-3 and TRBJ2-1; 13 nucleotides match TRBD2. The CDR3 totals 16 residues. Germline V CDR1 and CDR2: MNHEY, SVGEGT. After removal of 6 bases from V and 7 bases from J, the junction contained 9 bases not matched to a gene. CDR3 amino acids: CASSNRLAGGGNEQFF. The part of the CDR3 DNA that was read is TGTGCCAGCAGCAATCGACTAGCGGGAGGCGGGAATGAG.

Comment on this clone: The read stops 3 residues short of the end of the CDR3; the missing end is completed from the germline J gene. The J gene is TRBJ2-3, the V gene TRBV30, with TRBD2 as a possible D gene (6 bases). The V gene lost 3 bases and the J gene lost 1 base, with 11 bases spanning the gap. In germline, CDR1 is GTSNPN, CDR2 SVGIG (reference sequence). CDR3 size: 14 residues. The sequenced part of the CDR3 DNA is TGTGCCTGGAGCACCCCGGGGGGCACAGATACG. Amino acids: CAWSTPGGTDT. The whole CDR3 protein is CAWSTPGGTDTQYF.

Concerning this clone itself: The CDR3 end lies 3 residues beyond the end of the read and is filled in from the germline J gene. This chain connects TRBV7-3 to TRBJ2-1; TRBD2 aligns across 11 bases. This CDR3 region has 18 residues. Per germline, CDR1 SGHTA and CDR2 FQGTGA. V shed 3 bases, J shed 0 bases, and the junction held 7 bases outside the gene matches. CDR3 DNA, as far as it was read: TGTGCCAGCAGCTTCTGGACTAGCGGGCCTCCCTCCTACAATGAG. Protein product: CASSFWTSGPPSYNE. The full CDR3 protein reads CASSFWTSGPPSYNEQFF.

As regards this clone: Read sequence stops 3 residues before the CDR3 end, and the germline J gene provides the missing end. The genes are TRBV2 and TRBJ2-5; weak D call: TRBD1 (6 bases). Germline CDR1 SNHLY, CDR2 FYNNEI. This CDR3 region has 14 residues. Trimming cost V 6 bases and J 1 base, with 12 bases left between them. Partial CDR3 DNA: TGTGCCAGCAGCCTACAGACAGGCCAAGAGACC. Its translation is CASSLQTGQET. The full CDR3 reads CASSLQTGQETQYF.

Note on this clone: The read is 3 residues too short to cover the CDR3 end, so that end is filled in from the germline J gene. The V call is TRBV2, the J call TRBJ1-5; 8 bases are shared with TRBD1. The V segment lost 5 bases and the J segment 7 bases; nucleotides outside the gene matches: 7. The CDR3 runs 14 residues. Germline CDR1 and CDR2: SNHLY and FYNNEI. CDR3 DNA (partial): TGTGCCAGCAGTTCGACAGGGGTACCCCAGCCC. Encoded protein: CASSSTGVPQP. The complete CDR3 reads CASSSTGVPQPQHF. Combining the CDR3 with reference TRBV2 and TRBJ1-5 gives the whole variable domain EPEVTQTPSHQVTQMGQEVILRCVPISNHLYFYWYRQILGQKVEFLVSFYNNEISEKSEIFDDQFSVERPDGSNFTLKIRSTKLEDSAMYFCASSSTGVPQPQHFGDGTRLSIL.

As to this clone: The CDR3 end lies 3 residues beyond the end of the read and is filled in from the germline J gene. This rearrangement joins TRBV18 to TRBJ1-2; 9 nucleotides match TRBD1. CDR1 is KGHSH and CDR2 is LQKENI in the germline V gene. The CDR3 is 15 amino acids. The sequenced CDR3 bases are TGTGCCAGCTCACCGGGACAGGGAGGAATAGATACC. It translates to CASSPGQGGIDT. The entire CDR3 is CASSPGQGGIDTYTF.

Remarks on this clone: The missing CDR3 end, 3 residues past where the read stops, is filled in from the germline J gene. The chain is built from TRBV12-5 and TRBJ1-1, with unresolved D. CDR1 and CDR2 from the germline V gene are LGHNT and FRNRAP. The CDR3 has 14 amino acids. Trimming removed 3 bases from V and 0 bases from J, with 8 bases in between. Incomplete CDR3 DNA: TGTGCTAGTGGTTTCCCTACGGTGAACACTGAA. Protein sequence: CASGFPTVNTE. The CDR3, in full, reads CASGFPTVNTEAFF.

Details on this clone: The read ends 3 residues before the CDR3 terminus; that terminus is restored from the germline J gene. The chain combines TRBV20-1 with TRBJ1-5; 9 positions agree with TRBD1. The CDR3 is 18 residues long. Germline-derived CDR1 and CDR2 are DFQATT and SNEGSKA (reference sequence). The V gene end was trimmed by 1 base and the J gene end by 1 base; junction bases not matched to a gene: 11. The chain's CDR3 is CSARGDREGGGSNQPQHF. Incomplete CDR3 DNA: TGCAGTGCTAGAGGGGACAGGGAAGGGGGAGGAAGCAATCAGCCC.